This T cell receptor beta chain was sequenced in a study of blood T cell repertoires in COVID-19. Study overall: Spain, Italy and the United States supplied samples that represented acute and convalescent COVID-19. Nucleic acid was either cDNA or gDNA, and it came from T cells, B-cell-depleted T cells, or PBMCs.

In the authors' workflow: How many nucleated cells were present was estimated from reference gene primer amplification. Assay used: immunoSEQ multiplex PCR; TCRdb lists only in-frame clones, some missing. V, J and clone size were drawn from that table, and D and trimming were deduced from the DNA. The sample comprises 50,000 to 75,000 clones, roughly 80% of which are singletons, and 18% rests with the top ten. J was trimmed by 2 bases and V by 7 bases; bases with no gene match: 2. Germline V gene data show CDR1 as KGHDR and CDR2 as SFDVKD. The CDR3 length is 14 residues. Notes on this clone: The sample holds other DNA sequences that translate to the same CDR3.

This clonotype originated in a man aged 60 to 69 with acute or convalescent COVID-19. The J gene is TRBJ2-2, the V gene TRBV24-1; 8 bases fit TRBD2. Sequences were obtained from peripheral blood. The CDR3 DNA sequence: TGTGCCACCAGAGCGGGAGAAAACACCGGGGAGCTGTTTTTT. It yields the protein CATRAGENTGELFF.